This TCR beta chain was documented in a study of low-dose radiotherapy and immunotherapy resistance in tumors. About the study: Ipilimumab 1 mg/kg every six weeks, together with nivolumab 240 mg every two weeks, was given intravenously to patients.

Gene-specific TRAV and TRBV primers were used for first-strand cDNA, covering alpha and beta chains. The authors amplified TCRs for 20 to 25 PCR cycles with a constant-region primer and a V-primer adapter. TCRdb reanalysed the reads using MiXCR and keeps one entry per CDR3 protein. The sample lists about 64,000 distinct CDR3 sequences, 26% seen once, with about 6.6% in the top ten. Time point noted: before trial treatment. The study gave donors nivolumab, ipilimumab, aspirin, low-dose cyclophosphamide and low-dose radiotherapy. The CDR3 covers 18 residues. V lost 3 bases to trimming and J lost 5 bases; unmatched junction nucleotides: 13. Germline V gene data show CDR1 as SGHAT and CDR2 as FQNNGV.

J is TRBJ2-1 and V is TRBV11-2, with 10 bases lining up with TRBD2. This receptor was taken from a male donor with rectosigmoid adenocarcinoma. The source material was PBMCs, sampled before treatment. CDR3 nucleotides: TGTGCCAGCAGCTTTCGCCTGGGCCTAGCGGGAGCTGACAATGAGCAGTTCTTC. Translation: CASSFRLGLAGADNEQFF.